One sample yielded the 9 T cell receptor beta chains listed below, sequenced in a study of blood T cell repertoires in COVID-19. TCRdb keeps only in-frame clones here, not all; method: immunoSEQ multiplex PCR. This sample carries roughly 520,000 clones, 70% to 90% of them seen once, and the ten largest clones take over 1.5%. The sequenced sample consisted of PBMCs or T cells enriched from blood (not recorded which). Receptors originate from a woman between 40 and 50 years old who had recovered from COVID-19.

V usage is TRBV27 and J usage is TRBJ1-6; 7 bases are a match to TRBD1. Germline V gene data show CDR1 as MNHEY and CDR2 as SMNVEV (reference sequence). This CDR3 spans 16 amino acids. Germline trimming cut 2 bases from V and 10 bases from J; bases unmatched to any gene: 11. Written as DNA, the CDR3 is TGTGCCAGCAGTTTAAGGGGGCGCGGCTATAGATCACCCCTCCACTTT. As protein: CASSLRGRGYRSPLHF.

This chain links TRBV6-2 or TRBV6-3 with TRBJ2-4; D is unresolved. V lost 0 bases and J 0 bases, leaving 9 bases between the germline ends. The CDR3 is 16 residues long. Germline assignment: CDR1 MNHEY and CDR2 SVGEGT. The CDR3 loop reads CASSYSRGIAKNIQYF. The CDR3 DNA reads as TGTGCCAGCAGTTACTCCCGAGGAATAGCCAAAAACATTCAGTACTTC.

This chain joins TRBV5-4 and TRBJ2-3, with 10 positions matching TRBD1. With V trimmed by 3 bases and J by 4 bases, 8 bases remained unmatched. The CDR3 length is 16 residues. Looked up from germline, CDR1 is SGHNT and CDR2 is YYREEE (reference sequence). The CDR3 reads CASSSPGTGVADTQYF. CDR3 nucleotide sequence: TGTGCCAGCAGCTCACCCGGGACAGGGGTAGCAGATACGCAGTATTTT.

The V and J genes are TRBV15 and TRBJ2-2; TRBD1 agrees at 11 bases. The ends lost 0 bases at V and 4 bases at J; junction bases unmatched: 4. CDR1 is LNHNV, CDR2 YYDKDF, per germline (reference sequence). The CDR3 is made up of 17 amino acids. CDR3 nucleotides: TGTGCCACCAGCAGAGATGGGACAGGGGGAATCACCGGGGAGCTGTTTTTT. Its protein is CATSRDGTGGITGELFF.

The table lists this clone with a few counts. The chain employs TRBV19 and TRBJ1-5; D call uncertain. Germline V gene sequence: CDR1 LNHDA, CDR2 SQIVND (reference sequence). This CDR3 region has 16 residues. V lost 3 bases to trimming and J lost 0 bases, with 12 bases between them. CDR3 DNA: TGTGCCAGTAGTATGCGTCAGACATATAGCAATCAGCCCCAGCATTTT. This encodes CASSMRQTYSNQPQHF.

The chain has TRBV24-1 and TRBJ2-1; D possibly corresponds to TRBD2 (6 bases). The CDR3 extends over 15 amino acids. The V and J ends lost 3 bases and 4 bases respectively, with 12 bases between them. Germline V gene data show CDR1 as KGHDR and CDR2 as SFDVKD. The CDR3 region is CATSDRRATYNEQFF. The CDR3 nucleotides read TGTGCCACCAGTGATAGGAGGGCTACTTACAATGAGCAGTTCTTC.

The J gene is TRBJ1-1, the V gene TRBV10-3, with 7 bases matching TRBD1. CDR3 length: 13 residues. The junction had 4 bases not matched to a gene; V was cut back by 8 bases and J by 1 base. Germline V gives CDR1 ENHRY, CDR2 SYGVKD. CDR3 bases: TGTGCCATCCAAGGGACAGAGAACACTGAAGCTTTCTTT. Amino acid sequence: CAIQGTENTEAFF.

The V gene is TRBV7-9, the J gene TRBJ1-4, with 8 bases aligning to TRBD1. CDR3 size: 15 residues. V shed 5 bases, J shed 4 bases, and the junction held 6 bases outside the gene matches. CDR1 is SEHNR and CDR2 is FQNEAQ in the germline V gene (reference sequence). As DNA, the CDR3 is TGTGCCAGCAGCCCCCGGGACAGGTATAATGAAAAACTGTTTTTT. Encoded protein: CASSPRDRYNEKLFF. Variable domain in full (rest from reference TRBV7-9 and TRBJ1-4): DTGVSQNPRHKITKRGQNVTFRCDPISEHNRLYWYRQTLGQGPEFLTYFQNEAQLEKSRLLSDRFSAERPKGSFSTLEIQRTEQGDSAMYLCASSPRDRYNEKLFFGSGTQLSVL.

The gene calls are TRBV7-2 and TRBJ1-5; D ambiguous. Between the trimmed V and J ends, which lost 5 bases and 2 bases, there was a span of 16 bases. The CDR3 contains 16 residues. From germline, CDR1 is SGHTA and CDR2 FQGNSA. The DNA of the CDR3 is TGTGCCAGCAGCCAGGATGAGGGTACAGGCAATCAGCCCCAGCATTTT. Protein sequence: CASSQDEGTGNQPQHF.